Here is one T cell receptor (beta chain) with its context. Which antigen it targets is not known. No much larger clone exists at a distance of one base, and base qualities are not known. The source of the sample is a study of blood T cell repertoires in COVID-19 (TCRdb year 2020). For the wider study: The collaborator samples originated in the United States, Italy and Spain and spanned the acute and convalescent phases of COVID-19. Deeply sampled blood TCRbeta repertoires from subjects exposed to, actively infected with, or recovered from COVID-19 were included in the dataset. Nearly every sample came with metadata listing a de-identified subject ID, COVID-19 status, age in years and sex. The samples were drawn from two sources: the first 160 participants of the ongoing ImmuneRACE study, and fewer than 1,500 subjects contributed by 6 global collaborators. The prospective study material was composed of cDNA or gDNA derived from T cells, B-cell-depleted T cells, or PBMCs. The repertoires were released in a freely available public database meant as a resource for research on the immune response to SARS-CoV-2. HLA class I and class II types, where available, came from metadata supplied by the sample provider rather than from assay-based typing.

The V and J ends are trimmed by 2 bases and 7 bases, leaving 15 bases between them. CDR1 is given as LNHDA and CDR2 as SQIVND, both from the germline V gene (reference sequence). From the cysteine up to the phenylalanine, the CDR3 has a length of 15 residues. The sequence is cut down to CDR3 DNA, 45 bases in frame from base 1. Whole blood was collected in K2EDTA tubes by collaborating institutions according to the institutions' own protocols. Collaborator samples were shipped for TCRbeta analysis as frozen whole blood, isolated PBMCs, or DNA extracted from either sample type. TCRbeta CDR3 regions were amplified from genomic DNA by means of the immunoSEQ Assay, a bias-controlled multiplex PCR. Per the original workflow: The number of nucleated cells in each sample was estimated from the amplification of reference gene primers within the assay. Sequence reads were collapsed and filtered to measure the absolute abundance of every unique TCRbeta CDR3 rearrangement. Productive Simpson clonality was computed per sample as the square root of Simpson's diversity index over productive rearrangements. TCRdb took this table from immuneACCESS and kept in-frame rearrangements with V and J called. Such tables lack part of the clones; where checked against another copy, unresolved V genes explain under half of the gap, and the rest is unexplained. V and J calls and clone size are copied from that table; D and trimming were computed from the DNA. The sample table shows some 140,000 clones, and 65% to 80% are seen once. 3% to 4.5% of the sample is in the top ten clones.

Findings and caveats that apply to the study as a whole: Clinical and demographic metadata were provided uncurated, with the amount varying by source and participant.

The sample was peripheral blood. This TCR came from a man between 60 and 70 years old with acute or convalescent COVID-19. The chain joins TRBV19 to TRBJ1-5, with TRBD1 as a weak D call on 6 bases. The nucleotides read TGTGCCAGTAGTATAATCCTCAGGGGTGGGCAGCCCCAGCATTTT. The resulting protein is CASSIILRGGQPQHF.